This TCR beta chain was found in a study of CD8+ T cells in alopecia areata. Study-level results: Across lesional scalp, and particularly alopecia totalis/universalis, clonality surpassed that of normal scalp.

cDNA reverse transcribed from extracted RNA served as the sequencing template. TCRdb's table, derived via immunoSEQ multiplex PCR, lists solely in-frame clones and lacks some. The sample lists about 120,000 clones; roughly 66% were seen once. From germline, CDR1 is MNHNS and CDR2 SASEGT. Trimming stripped 7 bases from V and 0 bases from J, with 4 bases between. The CDR3 runs 12 residues. Remarks on this clone: Its antigen is still unknown.

The sequencing sample was made of CD4+ T cells sorted from blood. The sequence came from a human donor in good health. V gene TRBV6-1 combines with J gene TRBJ1-3; D gene uncertain. Here the CDR3 reads CASTNSGNTIYF. CDR3 nucleotides: TGTGCCAGCACAAACTCTGGAAACACCATATATTTT.